This T cell receptor beta chain originates from a study of CD8 T cells in Susac syndrome. Roughly 0.5 to 1 ug RNA was reverse transcribed with random hexamers. MiXCR, applied by TCRdb to the immunoSEQ multiplex PCR reads, yields one record per CDR3 protein. The sample contains about 100,000 distinct CDR3 sequences, approximately 95% of which appear only once. Overall study findings and caveats: CD8+ clonal expansion in Susac was maximal in TEMRA cells and in active patients. It was acknowledged in the study that the number of individuals who were included in its TCR sequencing and HLA analysis was relatively small.

Comment on this clonotype: Its antigen is as yet unknown.

The length of the CDR3 is 16 residues. Per germline, CDR1 SGDLS and CDR2 YYNGEE. Trimming stripped 3 bases from V and 6 bases from J, with 21 bases between. This clonotype was obtained from a human donor with Susac syndrome. The chain has TRBV9 and TRBJ1-2; maybe TRBD1 (6 bases). The sequenced sample was CD8+ T cells from PBMCs. Here the CDR3 reads CASSGHQSRQADGYTF. DNA for the CDR3: TGTGCCAGCAGCGGCCACCAAAGTCGACAGGCGGATGGCTACACCTTC.